This TCR beta chain was identified in a study of response to subunit inactivated influenza vaccine. This clonotype was counted between two and nine times. Each CDR3 protein gets one entry after TCRdb re-called the RT-PCR reads with MiXCR. The table includes hundreds of thousands of distinct CDR3 sequences, 12% detected once. The trim removed 2 bases at V and 2 bases at J, leaving 11 bases unmatched. Germline V gives CDR1 LGHDT, CDR2 YNNKEL (reference sequence). The CDR3 has 20 amino acids. The receptor's source is a man in his fifties who received an inactivated influenza vaccine. The starting material was non-naive T cells sorted from PBMCs, obtained 14 to 15 days before vaccination. This rearrangement joins TRBV3-1 to TRBJ2-3, with 15 bases identical to TRBD2. The CDR3 protein is CASSQRTSGRARAATDTQYF. As DNA, the CDR3 is TGTGCCAGCAGCCAAAGGACTAGCGGGAGGGCCCGGGCAGCCACAGATACGCAGTATTTT.